A selection of T cell receptor beta chains follows, all from one sample in a study of control samples from healthy donors and cancer patients. This table comes from immunoSEQ multiplex PCR, and its TCRdb copy is limited to in-frame clones, with some not included. The table shows 150,000 to 200,000 clones, with 90% occurring only once. Material: blood. Receptors were obtained from a woman aged 45-65 years in good health. Both conserved end residues are part of each CDR3. D genes are given only for firm matches. Not all rows give a size; the values are once, few, many and, for expanded clones, a class.

cdr3_nt cdr3_aa v_call cdr3_length d_call clone_size j_call
TGTGCCAGCAGCGGGCCAGGGGGCTCTGAAGCTTTCTTT CASSGPGGSEAFF TRBV5-5 13 TRBD1 . TRBJ1-1
TGTGCCAGCAGCGTAGGCTGGACTGGGGCCAACGTCCTGACTTTC CASSVGWTGANVLTF TRBV9 15 . . TRBJ2-6
TGTGCCAGCAGCTTAAGTGGAGGGACCATGAACACTGAAGCTTTCTTT CASSLSGGTMNTEAFF TRBV7-2 16 . . TRBJ1-1
TGCAGTGCTAGTCCTAGCGGGGCAAACAATGAGCAGTTCTTC CSASPSGANNEQFF TRBV20-1 14 TRBD2 . TRBJ2-1
TGCGCCAGCAGCTTCGACAGGGGAAACACCATATATTTT CASSFDRGNTIYF TRBV5-1 13 . . TRBJ1-3
TGTGCCAGCAGCACGACCCAGGGGACCAATGAAAAACTGTTTTTT CASSTTQGTNEKLFF TRBV7-2 15 . few TRBJ1-4
TGTGCCAGCAGCGTAGCTCTGGAAAATTCACCCCTCCACTTT CASSVALENSPLHF TRBV9 14 . once TRBJ1-6
TGTGCCAGCAGTTTAAGTTGGGGTCGTACTGAAGGTGGCTCCTACAATGAGCAGTTCTTC CASSLSWGRTEGGSYNEQFF TRBV28 20 . . TRBJ2-1
TGTGCCAGCAGGGCTAGCGGGACTAGCACAGATACGCAGTATTTT CASRASGTSTDTQYF TRBV9 15 TRBD2 few TRBJ2-3
TGTGCCAGCAGTCTAGCGGGGACCACAGATACGCAGTATTTT CASSLAGTTDTQYF TRBV6-2/TRBV6-3 14 TRBD2 . TRBJ2-3
TGTGCCATCAGTGAGTCGAGGGGGACAGGGGGAATCAACACCATATATTTT CAISESRGTGGINTIYF TRBV10-3 17 TRBD1 . TRBJ1-3
TGTGCCACCAGTGATCCCAGTGTAGGGTCAAGCACAGATACGCAGTATTTT CATSDPSVGSSTDTQYF TRBV24-1 17 . . TRBJ2-3
TGTGCCATCAGCGGACAGACGAACACTGAAGCTTTCTTT CAISGQTNTEAFF TRBV10-3 13 . once TRBJ1-1
TGCGCCAGCAGTCCAAGTCCCGAGACCCAGTACTTC CASSPSPETQYF TRBV5-1 12 . . TRBJ2-5
TGTGCCAGCAGCCGTACAGGGTCGGGCAATCAGCCCCAGCATTTT CASSRTGSGNQPQHF TRBV28 15 . . TRBJ1-5
TGTGCCAGCAACAAGAGGGGGACAGTAAATTCACCCCTCCACTTT CASNKRGTVNSPLHF TRBV7-6 15 TRBD1 . TRBJ1-6
TGCGCCAGCAGCCAAATCCAGGGATCTTATACGCAGTATTTT CASSQIQGSYTQYF TRBV4-1 14 . . TRBJ2-3
TGTGCCAGCAATAGACTAGCGGGGGGATACAATGAGCAGTTCTTC CASNRLAGGYNEQFF TRBV3-1/TRBV3-2 15 TRBD2 . TRBJ2-1
TGTGCCAGCAGCCCGGGGACCCGGAGGACCTACAATGAGCAGTTCTTC CASSPGTRRTYNEQFF TRBV11-3 16 . . TRBJ2-1
TGTGCCAGTAGCCGGAACAATCAGCCCCAGCATTTT CASSRNNQPQHF TRBV19 12 . . TRBJ1-5
TGTGCCAGCAGATCCGGTCAGACAGGGGGCCTCTCTGGAAACACCATATATTTT CASRSGQTGGLSGNTIYF TRBV28 18 TRBD1 . TRBJ1-3
TGTGCCAGCAGTTCCACATATAGCAATCAGCCCCAGCATTTT CASSSTYSNQPQHF TRBV27 14 . . TRBJ1-5
TGTGCCAGCAGTAAAACTAGCGGGGGCCGGGAGACCCAGTACTTC CASSKTSGGRETQYF TRBV2 15 TRBD2 . TRBJ2-5
TGCGCCAGCAGCTTGGCACAGGGTGGTGAAAAACTGTTTTTT CASSLAQGGEKLFF TRBV5-1 14 . few TRBJ1-4
TGCGCCAGCAGCGACGGGACAGGGTACACCATATATTTT CASSDGTGYTIYF TRBV5-1 13 TRBD1 once TRBJ1-3
TGTGCCAGCAGTCTAACAATACAGGGTTTGAGCAATCAGCCCCAGCATTTT CASSLTIQGLSNQPQHF TRBV28 17 . once TRBJ1-5
TGTGCCAGCAGCTTAGCCGAACGGGAGATTCCCGGGGAGCTGTTTTTT CASSLAEREIPGELFF TRBV11-3 16 . . TRBJ2-2
TGTGCCAGCAGCCCGACAGGTTTCGGGGCACGGGAAAACATTCAGTACTTC CASSPTGFGARENIQYF TRBV7-9 17 . . TRBJ2-4
TGTGCCAGCAGCCGGGCCAGGAGACTCTACGAGCAGTACTTC CASSRARRLYEQYF TRBV5-6 14 . . TRBJ2-7
TGCGCCAGCAGCGAAGGGACAGCTGGATATACGCAGTATTTT CASSEGTAGYTQYF TRBV5-1 14 TRBD1 . TRBJ2-3
TGTGCCAGCAGTTTCCTTGGGACAGGGCCAAGGTATACGCAGTATTTT CASSFLGTGPRYTQYF TRBV28 16 TRBD1 . TRBJ2-3
TGTGCCAGCAGGACAGGGGGGAATGAAAAACTGTTTTTT CASRTGGNEKLFF TRBV28 13 TRBD1 . TRBJ1-4
TGTGCCACCAGTGACCCTCAGGGGGCCAAAAACGAGCAGTACTTC CATSDPQGAKNEQYF TRBV24-1 15 TRBD1 . TRBJ2-7
TGCAGCGTTGCTGGGCAGGGGGCTTCTGGAAACACCATATATTTT CSVAGQGASGNTIYF TRBV29-1 15 TRBD1 . TRBJ1-3
TGTGCCAGCTGTGACCTAGCGGGAGGGGGGAATGAGCAGTTCTTC CASCDLAGGGNEQFF TRBV6-1 15 TRBD2 few TRBJ2-1
TGTGCCAGTAGTACCCGGAGGGGCGGTGAGACCCAGTACTTC CASSTRRGGETQYF TRBV19 14 . . TRBJ2-5
TGTGCCAGCAGCCCCTACGGTTCTGGGGCCAACGTCCTGACTTTC CASSPYGSGANVLTF TRBV3-1/TRBV3-2 15 . . TRBJ2-6
TGCAGCGTCGGGACAGGGGTAGCTCAGCCCCAGCATTTT CSVGTGVAQPQHF TRBV29-1 13 TRBD1 . TRBJ1-5
TGTGCCAGCAGCTTTGGGGTGGAGACCCAGTACTTC CASSFGVETQYF TRBV5-8 12 . . TRBJ2-5
TGTGCCAGCAGCCCGGCTAATCACTACAATGAGCAGTTCTTC CASSPANHYNEQFF TRBV7-9 14 . . TRBJ2-1
TGTGCCAGCAGCCAGGGCTTACACACAACCTACGAGCAGTACTTC CASSQGLHTTYEQYF TRBV16 15 . . TRBJ2-7
TGTGCCTGGAGTGTACGCGCAAACCTCCATCAGCCCCAGCATTTT CAWSVRANLHQPQHF TRBV30 15 . . TRBJ1-5
TGCGCCAGCAGCTTGGATGGCAGGGCGGAACAGCCCCAGCATTTT CASSLDGRAEQPQHF TRBV5-1 15 . . TRBJ1-5
TGTGCCAGCAGTTTATGGGGCAATGGCGATCAGCCCCAGCATTTT CASSLWGNGDQPQHF TRBV28 15 . . TRBJ1-5
TGTGCCAGCAGCCATCTCTCGGAGCTAGCGGGAGCAAGGAATGAGCAGTTCTTC CASSHLSELAGARNEQFF TRBV7-8 18 TRBD2 . TRBJ2-1
TGTGCCAGCAGTCAATATTGGCGAGCGGGCGGGGAGCTGTTTTTT CASSQYWRAGGELFF TRBV28 15 . . TRBJ2-2
TGTGCCACCAGCAGAGCTTTTTCGACAGGCTATGGCTACACCTTC CATSRAFSTGYGYTF TRBV15 15 . . TRBJ1-2
TGTGCCAGCAGCTCGTTAGGGTCTGGGACTAGCGGCACCTACGAGCAGTACTTC CASSSLGSGTSGTYEQYF TRBV7-6 18 TRBD2 . TRBJ2-7
TGTGCCAGCAGCGAGGTAACAGGGGTTGTGAACACTGAAGCTTTCTTT CASSEVTGVVNTEAFF TRBV5-5 16 TRBD1 . TRBJ1-1
TGTGCCACCAGCAGAGATTATCAGACGGCTCCGGAGGAAAAACTGTTTTTT CATSRDYQTAPEEKLFF TRBV15 17 . . TRBJ1-4
TGTGCCAGCAGCCTACTACAGACGAACTATGGCTACACCTTC CASSLLQTNYGYTF TRBV3-1/TRBV3-2 14 . . TRBJ1-2
TGTGCCAGCAGCTTAAACTCGGGGGCTGAAGCTTTCTTT CASSLNSGAEAFF TRBV7-2 13 . . TRBJ1-1
TGTGCCACCAGCACTCTGACAGGGTTTCCTAATGAAAAACTGTTTTTT CATSTLTGFPNEKLFF TRBV15 16 TRBD1 . TRBJ1-4
TGTGCCAGCAGCCCTCTAGGTATTCCCCAAGAGACCCAGTACTTC CASSPLGIPQETQYF TRBV7-3 15 . . TRBJ2-5
TGTGCCAGTAAACCCGACAGGGGGAGAGGTGGCTACACCTTC CASKPDRGRGGYTF TRBV19 14 TRBD1 . TRBJ1-2
TGTGCCAGCAGTGCTGAGGGTGGGGGAAACAATCAGCCCCAGCATTTT CASSAEGGGNNQPQHF TRBV6-1 16 . . TRBJ1-5
TGTGCCAGCAGCCAAAACCCAGGGGCAAGCTCTGGAAACACCATATATTTT CASSQNPGASSGNTIYF TRBV4-2 17 . . TRBJ1-3
TGTGCCAGCAGCGGGACTTTAGCGGGCAATCAGCCCCAGCATTTT CASSGTLAGNQPQHF TRBV2 15 . once TRBJ1-5
TGTGCCAGCAGCCTCCGGGGACAGGAACTCGGCGGAAACATTCAGTACTTC CASSLRGQELGGNIQYF TRBV5-4 17 TRBD1 . TRBJ2-4